These 18 T cell receptor beta chains share one sample of origin, sequenced in a study of cytomegalovirus exposure and HLA in healthy donors. Profiling relied on immunoSEQ multiplex PCR, and the TCRdb table lists in-frame clones only, not all of them. The sample contains around 140,000 clones, about 94% of which appear only once. Sequencing was done on a sample of PBMCs. All receptors derive from a man between 18 and 35 years old in good health and CMV-seropositive.

The CDR3: CAVKRRDRNTEAFF. The CDR3, as DNA: TGTGCCGTAAAAAGGAGGGACCGGAACACTGAAGCTTTCTTT. V usage is TRBV19 and J usage is TRBJ1-1; D perhaps matches TRBD1 (5 bases). The CDR3 loop spans 14 amino acids. V lost 11 bases to trimming and J lost 1 base, with 17 bases between them. Germline V gives CDR1 LNHDA, CDR2 SQIVND (reference sequence).

The chain uses TRBV7-8 and TRBJ1-2; D is unresolved. Germline V gene sequence: CDR1 SGHVS, CDR2 FQNEAQ. V was pared by 4 bases and J by 4 bases, with 19 bases between. The CDR3 consists of 16 residues. CDR3 loop: CASSSERRGPLYGYTF. Written as DNA, the CDR3 is TGTGCCAGCAGCTCCGAAAGGAGAGGGCCGCTCTATGGCTACACCTTC.

Written as DNA, the CDR3 is TGTGCCAGCTCACCCGCCGGTAGCGGGTGGCCAGATACGCAGTATTTT. This sequence encodes CASSPAGSGWPDTQYF. The rearrangement uses TRBV18 and TRBJ2-3, with 7 bases that match TRBD2. Losses at the gene ends were 3 bases for V and 4 bases for J; bases not matched to a gene: 10. Germline V gene lookup returns CDR1 KGHSH and CDR2 LQKENI. This CDR3 region has 16 residues.

This rearrangement joins TRBV27 to TRBJ2-2; D uncertain. Germline V CDR1 and CDR2: MNHEY, SMNVEV (reference sequence). V shed 1 base and J shed 0 bases, with 9 bases lying between them. The CDR3 length is 16 residues. The CDR3 DNA reads as TGTGCCAGCAGTTTATTTCAACGCGCGAACACCGGGGAGCTGTTTTTT. Its protein product is CASSLFQRANTGELFF.

This clone was observed a single time. The V call is TRBV4-1, the J call TRBJ2-7; maybe TRBD1 (6 bases). The CDR3 consists of 14 residues. Germline loops: CDR1 MGHRA, CDR2 YSYEKL. V gave up 4 bases and J gave up 6 bases, with 16 bases separating them. CDR3 loop: CASSPLVGDTEQYF. The CDR3 coding sequence is TGCGCCAGCAGCCCCTTGGTAGGGGACACCGAGCAGTACTTC.

In this sample, this clone turned up once. V is TRBV28 and J is TRBJ2-1; 8 bases align to TRBD1. Germline V gives CDR1 MDHEN, CDR2 SYDVKM. J gave up 7 bases and V 2 bases, and 10 bases lay outside the gene matches. The CDR3 has 16 residues. The CDR3 is CASSLATGQVPNEQFF. The CDR3 nucleotides are TGTGCCAGCAGTTTAGCAACGGGACAGGTACCTAATGAGCAGTTCTTC.

The V gene is TRBV27, the J gene TRBJ2-2, with D possibly matching TRBD2 (6 bases). Trimming removed 3 bases at V and 4 bases at J, with 15 bases between. CDR3 length equals 16 residues. From germline, CDR1 is MNHEY and CDR2 SMNVEV (reference sequence). The CDR3 DNA reads as TGTGCCAGCAGTTTTTCCCCGGGAGTAGTCACCGGGGAGCTGTTTTTT. This translates into CASSFSPGVVTGELFF.

The chain combines TRBV4-2 with TRBJ2-1, with D tentatively TRBD2 (5 bases). CDR1 LGHNA and CDR2 YNFKEQ come from the germline V gene. The CDR3 sequence is 15 residues long. V dropped 2 bases and J dropped 6 bases, with 14 bases sitting between them. This CDR3 is CASSQFEGGLNEQFF. The CDR3 region has the DNA TGTGCCAGCAGCCAATTCGAGGGCGGCCTCAATGAGCAGTTCTTC.

This clone was seen only a few times. The chain is built from TRBV2 and TRBJ1-5; no clear D gene. The germline V gene encodes CDR1 SNHLY and CDR2 FYNNEI. This CDR3 has 14 residues. V was shortened by 4 bases and J by 5 bases, with 12 bases between the two germline ends. CDR3 nucleotide sequence: TGTGCCAGCAGTGGAAGGCGGCTGGATCAGCCCCAGCATTTT. Amino acid sequence: CASSGRRLDQPQHF.

The V call is TRBV29-1, the J call TRBJ1-1, with D possibly being TRBD1 (5 bases). From germline, CDR1 is SQVTM and CDR2 ANQGSEA. V lost 4 bases, J lost 0 bases, and 18 bases lay in between. The CDR3 consists of 16 residues. In DNA form, the CDR3 reads TGCAGCGTTGTAGGCAAGGGGCCAGTTATGAACACTGAAGCTTTCTTT. This sequence encodes CSVVGKGPVMNTEAFF.

The chain recombines TRBV27 with TRBJ1-2; 10 positions match TRBD1. The CDR3 is made up of 14 amino acids. Germline assignment: CDR1 MNHEY and CDR2 SMNVEV (reference sequence). The junction had 5 bases not matched to a gene; V was cut back by 4 bases and J by 6 bases. The CDR3 DNA sequence: TGTGCCAGCAGTTCCGGGACAGGGGAGAATGGCTACACCTTC. Amino acid sequence: CASSSGTGENGYTF.

J is TRBJ2-1 and V is TRBV7-2; 14 bases are a match to TRBD2. The CDR3 contains 15 residues. V was clipped by 4 bases and J by 9 bases; unmatched bases: 5. Germline lookup yields CDR1 SGHTA and CDR2 FQGNSA. The CDR3 here is CASSSGLAGGVEQFF. The CDR3 DNA reads as TGTGCCAGCAGCTCAGGACTAGCGGGAGGAGTTGAGCAGTTCTTC.

This chain uses TRBV10-3 with TRBJ1-4; the match to TRBD1 covers 8 bases. Trimming at V came to 10 bases and at J to 5 bases, leaving 12 bases not matched to a gene. The CDR3 has 15 amino acids. Germline CDR1 reads ENHRY; CDR2 reads SYGVKD. Here the CDR3 reads CATRKHRGENEKLFF. The CDR3 bases are TGTGCCACACGGAAACACAGGGGGGAAAATGAAAAACTGTTTTTT.

V gene TRBV29-1 combines with J gene TRBJ2-3; D is unresolved. With 2 bases removed from V and 4 bases from J, the gap between germline ends came to 7 bases. The CDR3 spans 12 residues. CDR1 is SQVTM, CDR2 ANQGSEA, per germline. For the CDR3, the DNA is TGCAGCGTTGAACTTCCCGCAGATACGCAGTATTTT. It yields the protein CSVELPADTQYF.

The gene calls are TRBV28 and TRBJ2-7; TRBD2 is a possible D gene (5 bases). Trimming took off 1 base at V and 5 bases at J, with 18 bases between the two ends. The CDR3 has 16 residues. CDR1 and CDR2 from the germline V gene are MDHEN and SYDVKM. For the CDR3, the DNA is TGTGCCAGCAGTTTATCCGGAGCCCGGGAATACCACGAGCAGTACTTC. Protein product: CASSLSGAREYHEQYF.

The chain uses TRBV5-1 and TRBJ1-1; weak D call: TRBD1 (5 bases). Germline assignment: CDR1 SGHRS and CDR2 YFSETQ. V was trimmed by 0 bases and J by 6 bases, leaving 15 bases between them. The CDR3 contains 15 residues. The CDR3 bases are TGCGCCAGCAGCTTGGCCAGGGCAGAATGGGCTGAAGCTTTCTTT. Amino acids: CASSLARAEWAEAFF.

The rearrangement uses TRBV5-1 and TRBJ2-5; 10 bases are shared with TRBD2. Per the germline V gene, CDR1 is SGHRS and CDR2 is YFSETQ. Trimming took 3 bases from V and 0 from J; bases not matched to a gene: 2. The CDR3 length is 15 residues. For the CDR3, the DNA is TGCGCCAGCAGCTCCCTAGCGGGAGACCAAGAGACCCAGTACTTC. Encoded protein: CASSSLAGDQETQYF.

The gene calls are TRBV5-4 and TRBJ2-1, with a tentative D call TRBD2 (5 bases). V was cut by 1 base and J by 7 bases, with 6 bases left in between. The CDR3 totals 12 residues. The germline gives CDR1 SGHNT, CDR2 YYREEE (reference sequence). CDR3 coding DNA: TGTGCCAGCAGCTTGACGGGGAATGAGCAGTTCTTC. This encodes CASSLTGNEQFF. The full variable domain, rest sourced from reference TRBV5-4 and TRBJ2-1, is ETGVTQSPTHLIKTRGQQVTLRCSSQSGHNTVSWYQQALGQGPQFIFQYYREEENGRGNFPPRFSGLQFPNYSSELNVNALELDDSALYLCASSLTGNEQFFGPGTRLTVL.